This T cell receptor (beta chain) was sequenced for a study of T cell repertoires in cytomegalovirus infection. The CDR3 loop spans 16 amino acids. The junction had 13 bases not matched to a gene; V was cut back by 2 bases and J by 8 bases. Germline CDR1 KGHSH, CDR2 LQKENI. TCRdb reprocessed the reads via MiXCR and lists one record per CDR3 protein. Here the sample spans some 270,000 distinct CDR3 sequences, roughly a fifth being singletons. On this clonotype itself: Its matching antigen is unknown.

This receptor was obtained from a human donor in good health (CMV status not recorded). Some clones in this sample may be carry-over from other donors' samples. The sequencing used cultured PBMCs, collected from culture after CMV antigen stimulation. This sequence joins TRBV18 and TRBJ2-5; 8 bases are a match to TRBD2. The CDR3 nucleotides are TGTGCCAGCTCACCAAAATGGAATAGCGGGGTGGAAACCCAGTACTTC. Translating it yields CASSPKWNSGVETQYF.